These T cell receptor beta chains were read from a single sample in a study of shared clonotypes between healthy human individuals. TCRdb's copy holds only in-frame clones and misses some; the assay was immunoSEQ multiplex PCR. The data show around 440,000 clones, approximately 71% seen once. The sample comprised PBMCs. The receptors shown here come from a woman between 35 and 50 years old in good health. Some clones in this sample may be carry-over from other donors' samples. Each CDR3 is given with its conserved first and last residue. D genes are given only for firm matches. Expanded clones get a size class; other rows say once, few or many, or leave the size out.

>TRBJ1-4|TRBD1|NA|TRBV29-1
CSVEDRPNEKLLF
TGCAGCGTTGAGGACAGGCCTAATGAAAAACTGCTTTTT
>TRBJ2-3|TRBD2|few|TRBV5-1
CASSAKTSDYTDTQYF
TGCGCCAGCAGCGCGAAGACTAGCGACTACACAGATACGCAGTATTTT
>TRBJ2-7|NA|NA|TRBV28
CASSFTQYPYEQYF
TGTGCCAGCAGTTTCACCCAGTACCCCTACGAGCAGTACTTC
>TRBJ2-2|TRBD2|NA|TRBV5-1
CASSRRLANTGELFF
TGCGCCAGCAGCAGGCGACTAGCTAACACCGGGGAGCTGTTTTTT
>TRBJ1-2|NA|NA|TRBV28
CASSPPSWATHGYTF
TGTGCCAGCAGTCCCCCCAGCTGGGCAACTCATGGCTACACCTTC
>TRBJ2-5|TRBD2|NA|TRBV7-2
CASSPRLAGGMEETQYF
TGTGCCAGCAGCCCGCGACTAGCGGGAGGGATGGAAGAGACCCAGTACTTC
>TRBJ1-6|NA|NA|TRBV30
CAWTANNSPLHF
TGTGCCTGGACAGCCAACAATTCACCCCTCCACTTT
>TRBJ2-1|NA|NA|TRBV18
CASSTGTQNEQFF
TGTGCCAGCTCTACGGGGACGCAGAATGAGCAGTTCTTC
>TRBJ1-2|NA|NA|TRBV4-1
CASSQVRNYGYTF
TGCGCCAGCAGCCAAGTCCGAAACTATGGCTACACCTTC
>TRBJ1-1|NA|NA|TRBV27
CASSARTDTEAFF
TGTGCCAGCAGTGCCCGGACTGACACTGAAGCTTTCTTT
>TRBJ2-2|NA|few|TRBV5-1
CASSLGTQNTGELFF
TGCGCCAGCAGCTTGGGTACGCAGAACACCGGGGAGCTGTTTTTT
>TRBJ2-2|NA|NA|TRBV6-5
CASSYSSGRGTGELFF
TGTGCCAGCAGTTACTCGTCAGGGAGGGGGACCGGGGAGCTGTTTTTT
>TRBJ1-3|NA|NA|TRBV5-6
CASSFGGISGNTIYF
TGTGCCAGCAGCTTCGGAGGCATCTCTGGAAACACCATATATTTT
>TRBJ2-2|NA|NA|TRBV28
CASRARTGELFF
TGTGCCAGTCGGGCTAGGACCGGGGAGCTGTTTTTT
>TRBJ1-1|NA|NA|TRBV27
CASSLKRNTEAFF
TGTGCCAGCAGCCTCAAGAGGAACACTGAAGCTTTCTTT
>TRBJ1-1|NA|NA|TRBV14
CASSPSRHWGLNTEAFF
TGTGCCAGCAGCCCCTCCCGACATTGGGGCTTGAACACTGAAGCTTTCTTT
>TRBJ2-7|TRBD2|NA|TRBV6-1
CASSEGLAGGPGYEQYF
TGTGCCAGCAGTGAAGGACTAGCGGGAGGGCCGGGGTACGAGCAGTACTTC
>TRBJ2-5|TRBD2|NA|TRBV9
CASSVGGGGTQYF
TGTGCCAGCAGCGTAGGTGGCGGGGGGACCCAGTACTTC
>TRBJ1-1|NA|NA|TRBV25-1
CASSEYAPSGDTEAFF
TGTGCCAGCAGTGAATATGCCCCCAGTGGGGACACTGAAGCTTTCTTT
>TRBJ2-5|TRBD2|NA|TRBV5-6
CASSLVGVAGHQETQYF
TGTGCCAGCAGCCTAGTGGGGGTAGCGGGACACCAAGAGACCCAGTACTTC
>TRBJ1-2|NA|few|TRBV10-3
CAISRRGDYGYTF
TGTGCCATCAGTCGACGGGGCGACTATGGCTACACCTTC
>TRBJ1-5|NA|NA|TRBV6-4
CASSEDGDQPQHF
TGTGCCAGCAGTGAGGATGGGGATCAGCCCCAGCATTTT
>TRBJ2-1|TRBD2|NA|TRBV5-1
CASSEGTSGALDEQFF
TGCGCCAGCAGCGAGGGGACTAGCGGAGCTCTGGATGAGCAGTTCTTC
>TRBJ1-2|NA|NA|TRBV29-1
CSGTTEGVGYTF
TGCAGCGGAACTACAGAGGGGGTCGGCTACACCTTC
>TRBJ2-2|TRBD2|NA|TRBV2
CASSSGTSTTGELFF
TGTGCCAGCAGTTCCGGGACTAGTACTACCGGGGAGCTGTTTTTT
>TRBJ2-7|TRBD2|NA|TRBV11-2
CASSVTSGPSYEQYF
TGTGCCAGCAGCGTGACTAGCGGGCCTTCCTACGAGCAGTACTTC